This T cell receptor (beta chain) was sequenced during a study of blood T cell repertoires in COVID-19. Study information: Acute and convalescent COVID-19 samples came from the United States, Italy and Spain. PBMCs, B-cell-depleted T cells, or T cells were the source of the cDNA or gDNA that made up the material.

After removal of 8 bases from V and 3 bases from J, the junction contained 8 bases not matched to a gene. Per the germline V gene, CDR1 is MNHEY and CDR2 is SVGAGI. This CDR3 comprises 15 residues. This clone has just a few counts. The data were produced by immunoSEQ multiplex PCR, yet TCRdb's version contains in-frame clones alone and is incomplete. The sample lists about 270,000 clones, roughly 90% occurring once. Cohorts were determined from participant-reported clinical history. The clonotype originates from a man aged 40-49 years who had been exposed to COVID-19. V and J are TRBV6-5 and TRBJ2-2, with 8 bases fitting TRBD2. The specimen was PBMCs or T cells enriched from blood (not recorded which). CDR3 DNA sequence: TGTGCCAGCTCCCGGGGGGGCGGATACACCGGGGAGCTGTTTTTT. It encodes CASSRGGGYTGELFF.